This T cell receptor beta chain is drawn from a study of blood T cell repertoires in COVID-19. About the study: The origin of the acute and convalescent COVID-19 samples was the United States, Italy and Spain. Sources were T cells, B-cell-depleted T cells, or PBMCs; the material itself was cDNA or gDNA.

Germline CDR1 is MNHEY and CDR2 is SMNVEV (reference sequence). The CDR3 length is 15 residues. V was cut by 0 bases and J by 0 bases, with 8 bases left in between. The count of this clone is one. The sample holds other DNA sequences that translate to the same CDR3. Per the authors' pipeline: Amplifying reference gene primers gave estimates of nucleated cell counts. Assay used: immunoSEQ multiplex PCR; TCRdb lists only in-frame clones, some missing. The V and J calls and clone size come from that table; D and trimming were worked out from the DNA. The top ten hold approximately 10% of the sample, which has some 270,000 clones, around 85% seen once.

The sequence was obtained from a woman in her 70s with acute or convalescent COVID-19. Material: peripheral blood. The genes are TRBV27 and TRBJ1-1, with D tentatively TRBD1 (5 bases). The CDR3 sequence is CASSLSAGMNTEAFF. CDR3 in DNA: TGTGCCAGCAGTTTATCGGCAGGGATGAACACTGAAGCTTTCTTT.